One and the same sample provided the 16 T cell receptor beta chains below, sequenced in a study of OX40 agonist ivuxolimab in advanced cancers. Repertoires were generated with immunoSEQ multiplex PCR, while TCRdb's copy carries only in-frame clones and drops some. The data hold some 59,000 clones, with about 90% observed a single time. The sequencing here drew on CD4+ or CD8+ T cells sorted from blood, taken in a trial of the OX40 agonist ivuxolimab. The receptor source for this set is an adult with an advanced solid tumor such as melanoma, head and neck, liver or kidney cancer.

This chain uses TRBV5-6 with TRBJ1-2; tentatively, D is TRBD1 (6 bases). Per germline, CDR1 SGHDT and CDR2 YYEEEE. V lost 0 bases and J 8 bases, leaving 11 bases between the germline ends. The CDR3 has 13 residues. CDR3 region: CASSLVRGLGYTF. The DNA for the CDR3 is TGTGCCAGCAGCTTGGTCAGGGGTTTAGGCTACACCTTC.

The chain recombines TRBV2 with TRBJ2-5; possibly TRBD2 for D (5 bases). Trimming left V 8 bases short and J 5 bases short, with 12 bases between. In germline, CDR1 is SNHLY, CDR2 FYNNEI. The CDR3 consists of 12 residues. The CDR3 sequence is CASGGPSETQYF. The CDR3 DNA sequence: TGTGCCAGCGGAGGACCCTCGGAGACCCAGTACTTC.

This clone was observed a single time. V gene TRBV5-1 combines with J gene TRBJ1-6, with 7 bases identical to TRBD1. CDR1 and CDR2 from the germline V gene are SGHRS and YFSETQ. This CDR3 comprises 15 residues. J lost 14 bases, V lost 4 bases, and 15 bases had no gene match. The CDR3 DNA reads TGCGCCAGCAGCCTTTCTGGGACAGCCCACGAGGCCCTCCACTTT. Translation gives CASSLSGTAHEALHF. Variable domain in full (rest from reference TRBV5-1 and TRBJ1-6): KAGVTQTPRYLIKTRGQQVTLSCSPISGHRSVSWYQQTPGQGLQFLFEYFSETQRNKGNFPGRFSGRQFSNSRSEMNVSTLELGDSALYLCASSLSGTAHEALHFGNGTRLTVT.

The chain combines TRBV30 with TRBJ1-5, with D possibly matching TRBD1 (6 bases). CDR3 size: 17 residues. CDR1 is GTSNPN and CDR2 is SVGIG in the germline V gene (reference sequence). V was pared by 0 bases and J by 0 bases, with 15 bases between. CDR3 in DNA: TGTGCCTGGAGTGTTGGCAGGGGAACGTATAGCAATCAGCCCCAGCATTTT. This encodes CAWSVGRGTYSNQPQHF. Variable domain in full (rest from reference TRBV30 and TRBJ1-5): SQTIHQWPATLVQPVGSPLSLECTVEGTSNPNLYWYRQAAGRGLQLLFYSVGIGQISSEVPQNLSASRPQDRQFILSSKKLLLSDSGFYLCAWSVGRGTYSNQPQHFGDGTRLSIL.

The sample holds a few counts of this clone. The V call is TRBV27, the J call TRBJ2-1, with D possibly TRBD2 on 6 matching bases. Germline V CDR1 and CDR2: MNHEY, SMNVEV (reference sequence). There are 15 residues in the CDR3. V lost 6 bases and J 0 bases, leaving 12 bases between the germline ends. CDR3 sequence: CASRRSGSSYNEQFF. The CDR3 nucleotides are TGTGCCAGCAGACGTAGCGGAAGCTCCTACAATGAGCAGTTCTTC.

The V gene is TRBV7-8, the J gene TRBJ1-5, with unresolved D. Germline V CDR1 and CDR2: SGHVS, FQNEAQ. V was trimmed by 3 bases and J by 2 bases, leaving 8 bases between them. The CDR3 is made up of 14 amino acids. The CDR3 nucleotides read TGTGCCAGCAGCTTTAAACCGGGCAATCAGCCCCAGCATTTT. Protein product: CASSFKPGNQPQHF.

This clone was counted a single time. The chain links TRBV7-9 to TRBJ2-3; possible D gene TRBD2, 7 bases. This CDR3 comprises 16 residues. V was cut by 5 bases and J by 2 bases, with 17 bases left in between. In germline, CDR1 is SEHNR, CDR2 FQNEAQ (reference sequence). CDR3 region: CASSVLGAGHTDTQYF. CDR3 sequence (DNA): TGTGCCAGCAGCGTACTCGGAGCGGGACACACAGATACGCAGTATTTT.

V gene TRBV5-1 combines with J gene TRBJ2-7, with D hard to call. Germline CDR1 and CDR2: SGHRS and YFSETQ. V lost 4 bases and J lost 4, with 9 bases in between. The CDR3 is made up of 12 amino acids. The chain's CDR3 is CASSQTTYEQYF. CDR3 sequence (DNA): TGCGCCAGCAGCCAGACAACATACGAGCAGTACTTC.

CDR3 region: CASRGQGVRNQPQHF. CDR3 sequence (DNA): TGTGCCAGCAGGGGACAGGGGGTGCGCAATCAGCCCCAGCATTTT. The chain has TRBV2 and TRBJ1-5, with 11 positions matching TRBD1. V gave up 6 bases and J gave up 2 bases; unmatched junction bases: 3. Per germline, CDR1 SNHLY and CDR2 FYNNEI. This CDR3 region has 15 residues.

J is TRBJ1-2 and V is TRBV19; no firm D call. CDR1 and CDR2 (germline): LNHDA, SQIVND (reference sequence). The CDR3 spans 15 residues. Deletions cut 3 bases from V and 2 bases from J, with 13 bases between. The CDR3 DNA reads TGTGCCAGTAGTATCTCGCACAGCACAAACTATGGCTACACCTTC. This codes for CASSISHSTNYGYTF.

This clone was recorded a few times. The chain combines TRBV7-8 with TRBJ1-5; possible D gene TRBD1, 6 bases. V was trimmed by 5 bases and J by 4 bases, leaving 15 bases between them. CDR1 is SGHVS, CDR2 FQNEAQ, per germline. The CDR3 has 15 amino acids. For the CDR3, the DNA is TGTGCCAGCAGCCCCCCTCGGGGGGCAAATCAGCCCCAGCATTTT. Translated: CASSPPRGANQPQHF. Variable domain in full (rest from reference TRBV7-8 and TRBJ1-5): GAGVSQSPRYKVAKRGQDVALRCDPISGHVSLFWYQQALGQGPEFLTYFQNEAQLDKSGLPSDRFFAERPEGSVSTLKIQRTQQEDSAVYLCASSPPRGANQPQHFGDGTRLSIL.

The chain uses TRBV28 and TRBJ2-7, with D perhaps TRBD1 or TRBD2 (7 bases each). Germline lookup yields CDR1 MDHEN and CDR2 SYDVKM. The V end lost 6 bases, the J end lost 1 base, and 16 bases lay between the germline ends. CDR3 length: 15 amino acids. CDR3 amino acids: CASSLGGGRSYEQYF. Here the CDR3 DNA reads TGTGCCAGCAGCTTGGGAGGGGGCAGGTCCTACGAGCAGTACTTC.

This chain links TRBV2 with TRBJ1-5, with D hard to call. CDR3 length: 13 residues. Germline values: CDR1 SNHLY, CDR2 FYNNEI. The V gene lost 1 base and the J gene lost 6 bases, with 7 bases spanning the gap. The CDR3 sequence is CASSEVLFQPQHF. DNA for the CDR3: TGTGCCAGCAGTGAAGTATTGTTTCAGCCCCAGCATTTT.

In its sample, this clone was seen a few times. The junction does not match germline at one end; this may be a read error. The chain joins TRBV6-5 to TRBJ2-7, with 10 bases identical to TRBD2. The germline V gene has CDR1 MNHEY and CDR2 SVGAGI. The CDR3 length is 14 residues. CDR3 sequence reads: CASSYSSGRSERYF. CDR3 DNA: TGTGCCAGCAGTTACAGTAGCGGGAGGAGCGAGCGGTACTTC.

The chain recombines TRBV25-1 with TRBJ1-3; 9 positions agree with TRBD1. The CDR3 contains 18 residues. Germline loops: CDR1 MGHDK, CDR2 SYGVNS. J was trimmed by 0 bases and V by 4 bases; bases with no gene match: 10. The CDR3 reads CASSGTGTGISSGNTIYF. CDR3 nucleotide sequence: TGTGCCAGCAGTGGAACCGGGACAGGGATCAGCTCTGGAAACACCATATATTTT.

The chain is built from TRBV19 and TRBJ2-7, with D possibly being TRBD1 (6 bases). Germline assignment: CDR1 LNHDA and CDR2 SQIVND (reference sequence). With 6 bases removed from V and 2 bases from J, the gap between germline ends came to 14 bases. The CDR3 contains 14 residues. CDR3 region: CASSNTWDTYEQYF. In nucleotides, the CDR3 is TGTGCCAGTAGCAATACCTGGGACACCTACGAGCAGTACTTC. Full variable domain (outside the CDR3, taken from reference TRBV19 and TRBJ2-7): DGGITQSPKYLFRKEGQNVTLSCEQNLNHDAMYWYRQDPGQGLRLIYYSQIVNDFQKGDIAEGYSVSREKKESFPLTVTSAQKNPTAFYLCASSNTWDTYEQYFGPGTRLTVT.